The rows below give T cell receptor beta chains drawn from one sample of a study of molecular identifiers for immune sequencing clone quantification. MiXCR, applied by TCRdb to the PCR reads, yields one record per CDR3 protein. The data hold about 510,000 distinct CDR3 sequences, with about 22% observed a single time. Input material: naive CD8+ T cells from blood, with Jurkat cell RNA spiked in. The source is a human donor in good health. Some libraries in this study had Jurkat cell RNA spiked in. The CDR3 runs from the conserved cysteine through the conserved F or W. A D gene is named only where the DNA matches it firmly. Size is omitted from some rows. Given values are once, few, many or a class for expanded clones.

TRBD1 TRBJ2-3 TRBV7-3 few TGTGCCAGCAGCTTAGGGACAGGGGGGGCAGATACGCAGTATTTT CASSLGTGGADTQYF
NA TRBJ1-4 TRBV20-1 NA TGCAGTGCTAGGGGTCGGGCAGGCTTAGAAGAAAAACTGTTTTTT CSARGRAGLEEKLFF
TRBD2 TRBJ2-2 TRBV7-3 NA TGTGCCAGCAGCTTAAGTCCTAGCGGGAGGTTTGACACCGGGGAGCTGTTTTTT CASSLSPSGRFDTGELFF
NA TRBJ1-1 TRBV5-1 few TGCGCCAGCAGCTCCCGGACGGGGGTAGCTGACACTGAAGCTTTCTTT CASSSRTGVADTEAFF
NA TRBJ1-4 TRBV5-3 NA TGTGCCAGCAGCTTAGTCGCAGGGACCGAGAATGAAAAACTGTTTTTT CASSLVAGTENEKLFF
NA TRBJ1-4 TRBV7-9 NA TGTGCCAGCAGCCCACCCGGGACGTCGGTTAAACTGTTTTTT CASSPPGTSVKLFF
TRBD2 TRBJ2-1 TRBV6-2/TRBV6-3 few TGTGCCAGCAGTTACCCGGGGGGGTCCTACAATGAGCAGTTCTTC CASSYPGGSYNEQFF
NA TRBJ1-5 TRBV7-9 many TGTGCCAGCAGCTTATTTCAGTTAATCAATCAGCCCCAGCATTTT CASSLFQLINQPQHF
NA TRBJ2-6 TRBV19 many TGTGCCAGTAGTTATGGTATCTCTGGGGCCAACGTCCTGACTTTC CASSYGISGANVLTF
NA TRBJ2-7 TRBV7-8 NA TGTGCCAGCACTGGACTTGCCTACGAGCAGTACTTC CASTGLAYEQYF
NA TRBJ2-3 TRBV19 NA TGTGCCAGTAGTACCGGACGTTACACAGATACGCAGTATTTT CASSTGRYTDTQYF
NA TRBJ2-5 TRBV11-2 many TGTGCCAGCAGCCCCTACCCGGACAACCAAGAGACCCAGTACTTC CASSPYPDNQETQYF
NA TRBJ2-7 TRBV20-1 many TGCAGTGCTAGAGGGCTCTACTACGAGCAGTACTTC CSARGLYYEQYF
NA TRBJ2-7 TRBV6-2/TRBV6-3 many TGTGCCAGCAGTATGGGATCACCCTACGAGCAGTACTTC CASSMGSPYEQYF
NA TRBJ2-7 TRBV20-1 few TGCAGTGCTAGCGGCCAGGTGTCCTACGAGCAGTACTTC CSASGQVSYEQYF
NA TRBJ1-1 TRBV18 many TGTGCCAGCTCCCGCCCAATCGGGGTGAACACTGAAGCTTTCTTT CASSRPIGVNTEAFF
TRBD2 TRBJ2-3 TRBV12-3/TRBV12-4 few TGTGCCAGCAGCTGGGAGCGGGAGGAGGCAGATACGCAGTATTTT CASSWEREEADTQYF
NA TRBJ2-6 TRBV12-3/TRBV12-4 few TGTGCCAGCAGTTATGGTCGTTCTGGGGCCAACGTCCTGACTTTC CASSYGRSGANVLTF
NA TRBJ2-2 TRBV7-9 NA TGTGCCAGCAGCCCTTCCGGGACGGGTCTTGACGGGGAGCTGTTTTTT CASSPSGTGLDGELFF
TRBD1 TRBJ1-4 TRBV6-5 NA TGTGCCAGCGGGACAGGGTGGGAAAAACTGTTTTTT CASGTGWEKLFF
TRBD2 TRBJ2-7 TRBV12-3/TRBV12-4 NA TGTGCCAGCAGTTTTGGATCAAGCGGGACGACCTACGAGCAGTACTTC CASSFGSSGTTYEQYF
TRBD2 TRBJ2-1 TRBV19 many TGTGCCAGTAGTACCTCTAGCGGGGGCCGCAATGAGCAGTTCTTC CASSTSSGGRNEQFF
NA TRBJ2-7 TRBV12-3/TRBV12-4 NA TGTGCCAGCAGTGGCTACCCCAATATGGACGAGCAGTACTTC CASSGYPNMDEQYF
NA TRBJ2-5 TRBV4-3 NA TGCGCCAGCAGCCAGACTAATGCCTACGGGGAGACCCAGTACTTC CASSQTNAYGETQYF
NA TRBJ2-7 TRBV27 few TGTGCCAGCAGTGCCCGACCCCCTGGGACGGGAAACTACGAGCAGTACTTC CASSARPPGTGNYEQYF
NA TRBJ2-3 TRBV6-5 many TGTGCCAGCAGCTTCGACAGCTACACAGATACGCAGTATTTT CASSFDSYTDTQYF
TRBD2 TRBJ2-3 TRBV6-4 NA TGTGCCAGCAGTAGGGTCGGGACTAGCGGGGATACGCAGTATTTT CASSRVGTSGDTQYF
NA TRBJ1-6 TRBV12-3/TRBV12-4 many TGTGCCAGCAGTTTGTCAGGGTTCGGTTCACCCCTCCACTTT CASSLSGFGSPLHF
NA TRBJ2-7 TRBV4-3 NA TGCGCCAGCAGCCAAGATCGCGGGGCGTACGGAGCGTACGAGCAGTACTTC CASSQDRGAYGAYEQYF
NA TRBJ1-4 TRBV6-5 few TGTGCCAGCAGTTACTCGGTCGGGGTGGAAAAACTGTTTTTT CASSYSVGVEKLFF
TRBD1 TRBJ1-1 TRBV6-5 NA TGTGCCAGCAGGTCAGGGGGCCTTAGTGAAGCTTTCTTT CASRSGGLSEAFF
NA TRBJ2-5 TRBV5-5 NA TGTGCCAGCAGCTTTAGAGAACGAGGAGAGACCCAGTACTTC CASSFRERGETQYF
TRBD2 TRBJ2-7 TRBV28 few TGTGCCAGCAGTCTCCAAGCGGGAGTCAGCTCCTACGAGCAGTACTTC CASSLQAGVSSYEQYF
NA TRBJ1-5 TRBV2 NA TGTGCCAGCAGTGCAGGGATGGCTCAGCCCCAGCATTTT CASSAGMAQPQHF